This T cell receptor (beta chain) comes out of a study of identical twins. The study, taken as a whole, reports: The degree of excess twin sharing was weaker in beta out-of-frame sequences.

As concerns this clonotype: Its specificity is not known.

TCRdb re-called the 5' RACE reads through MiXCR, storing one row per CDR3 protein. The sample has hundreds of thousands of distinct CDR3 sequences; about 22% are singletons. Per the germline V gene, CDR1 is SGHRS and CDR2 is YFSETQ. The germline V and J ends were trimmed by 0 bases and 8 bases, with 12 bases remaining between them. The length of the CDR3 is 14 residues. The same sample was also used in a study of yellow fever vaccine responses in identical twins.

Sequenced sample: CD4+ T cells sorted from blood. The TCR originated in a woman aged 18-29 years in good health. The V gene is TRBV5-1, the J gene TRBJ2-1; tentative D call: TRBD1 (5 bases). CDR3 region: CASSLEQVFDEQFF. In nucleotides, the CDR3 is TGCGCCAGCAGCTTGGAACAGGTTTTTGATGAGCAGTTCTTC.